Detailed here is one T cell receptor (beta chain). It lacks a known antigen. Base qualities are missing; no much larger clone stands one base away. Interpreted using the paper, the treatment or condition label stands for: 10-day PBMC culture with coronavirus spike peptide pools or control peptides (ViraFEST assay). To expand antigen-specific T cells with peptide pools and then pick out the expanded clonotypes through TCR sequencing, the study relied on the ViraFEST assay. Positive SARS-CoV-2 PCR tests in the convalescent patients dated from March to December 2020, before Alpha, Beta and Delta variants emerged in the United States. Each well held around 2 million PBMCs cultured in IMDM containing roughly 5% human AB serum and 9 to 10 IU/ml IL-2, with 10 ug/ml peptide pools added. Half of the culture medium was replaced with fresh IL-2-containing medium on days 3 and 7. CD4+ T cells were isolated after roughly eleven days of culture through negative selection using the EasySep CD4+ T cell isolation kit. Ficoll-Paque Plus gradient centrifugation was used to isolate PBMCs from whole blood, and the isolated PBMCs were then either used fresh or cryopreserved at -140C. In general, triplicate wells were set up for every culture condition.

The CDR3 runs 15 residues from the cysteine to the phenylalanine. Solely the CDR3 DNA is kept, with 45 bases framed from the first base. V gives up 6 bases and J gives up 6 bases, and the segment between their germline ends measures 21 bases. Per the germline V gene, MNHEY is the CDR1 and SVGEGT is the CDR2. The data are from a study of vaccination and CD4 T cells after COVID-19 (dated by TCRdb to between 2021 and 2023). Notes on the research overall: Every convalescent patient had a positive nasal swab PCR test for SARS-CoV-2, with mild disease in 9 or 10 patients and severe disease in one. Post-COVID blood samples from convalescent patients were collected a median of 101 days after diagnosis, with a range of 35 to 161 days. Control cultures used a CEFX viral epitope pool as positive control, an HIV-1 Nef peptide pool as negative control, or no peptide. In nine to eleven COVID-19 convalescent patients and a handful of infection-naive healthy vaccine recipients, researchers compared the spike-specific CD4+ TCR repertoire from before mRNA vaccination with the repertoire from after. In the convalescent cohort there were six males and four females, among whom were two Hispanic individuals, seven Caucasians, two Asians and one multiracial person. Overlapping spike peptide pools from SARS-CoV-2 and from the common cold coronaviruses HCoV-NL63, HCoV-OC43 and HCoV-229E were used as culture stimuli. The time from the second vaccine dose to post-vaccine blood sampling had a median of around 72 days and ranged from about 14 to 250 days. Two doses of either the Pfizer-BioNTech BNT162b2 vaccine (n=8) or the Moderna mRNA-1273 vaccine (n=2) were administered to participants.

Library construction relied on PCR. TCR sequencing of DNA from cultured CD4+ T cells used the Oncomine TCR Beta short-read assay at the Johns Hopkins FTIC core. The QIAamp micro DNA kit was used to extract genomic DNA from the cultured CD4+ T cells. Oncomine TCR Beta libraries made from cultured CD4+ T cells were pooled using unique dual indexes and sequenced on an Illumina iSeq 100. The paper's data handling went like this. Non-productive sequences were removed, and CDR3s not starting with C, not ending with F or W, or shorter than 7 amino acids were discarded. The MANAFEST web application was used to identify antigen-specific clonotypes by comparing peptide-stimulated wells against reference wells and other culture wells. An FDR below 0.05, an odds ratio above 5, and a productive frequency above 0.1% in at least two of three replicate wells were required for clones to be considered positive. Clonotypes that were significantly expanded in both SARS-CoV-2 spike wells and at least one common cold coronavirus spike condition were defined as cross-reactive. Similarity between CDR3 sequences was evaluated in R version 3.6.1 using Levenshtein distances (stringdist) and unrooted phylogenetic trees (ape). Clones were called with MiXCR by TCRdb after fastp trimmed the public reads at Q25, and only in-frame beta chains were retained. Rows are combined by CDR3 protein, so each entry shows the most common genes and DNA. The V and J calls, along with clone size, are taken from TCRdb and not from the paper's own processing. The sample contains approximately 20,000 distinct CDR3 sequences, 38% of them found a single time. The leading ten clones occupy roughly 5% of the sample.

Study-wide conclusions, independent of this receptor: Of the vaccine-specific clones in convalescent patients, 304 of 307, or nearly all, reacted only to SARS-CoV-2 spike and did not cross-react with common cold coronaviruses. The number of convalescent patients in the study was relatively small, and the study did not examine early timepoints following natural infection. Among the post-vaccine SARS-CoV-2-reactive clones in convalescent patients, a median 86.3% showed up only after vaccination, which suggests vaccine-specific priming. The median count of SARS-CoV-2-reactive clonotypes went up from around 21 after infection to more than 30 after vaccination, although the change was not significant.

This chain joins TRBV6-2 or TRBV6-3 to TRBJ2-7; matching of 5 bases hints at TRBD2 as the D gene. This sequence originates from a human donor who had recovered from COVID-19. Sequenced here: CD4+ T cells from blood, cultured in vitro, sampled before SARS-CoV-2 vaccination. At the DNA level, the sequence is TGTGCCAGCAGAGACCCAGGACGGGATGTGGGCGAGCAGTACTTC. Its product reads: CASRDPGRDVGEQYF.